The rows below give T cell receptor beta chains drawn from one sample of a study of Ad26.COV2.S vaccination and SARS-CoV-2 variants. Using immunoSEQ multiplex PCR, the repertoire was profiled, and TCRdb retains in-frame clones only, with some absent. This table holds over 85,000 clones, less than 85% found once. Sequences were derived from peripheral blood, sampled after recovery from COVID-19. The receptor set was obtained from a human donor who had recovered from COVID-19. Both conserved end residues are part of each CDR3. A D gene is named only where the DNA matches it firmly. For some rows the clone size is stated as once, few or many, or as a class when expanded; others skip it.

clone_size: NA
v_call: TRBV15
d_call: TRBD2
cdr3_length: 14
j_call: TRBJ2-2
cdr3_aa: CATGLAGFSGELFF
cdr3_nt: TGTGCCACCGGGTTAGCGGGGTTTTCGGGGGAGCTGTTTTTT

clone_size: few
v_call: TRBV7-3
d_call: NA
cdr3_length: 13
j_call: TRBJ2-3
cdr3_aa: CASGFGNTDTQYF
cdr3_nt: TGTGCCAGCGGGTTTGGGAACACAGATACGCAGTATTTT

clone_size: once
v_call: TRBV5-5
d_call: NA
cdr3_length: 14
j_call: TRBJ2-5
cdr3_aa: CASSSGTEQETQYF
cdr3_nt: TGTGCCAGCAGCTCCGGGACGGAACAAGAGACCCAGTACTTC

clone_size: NA
v_call: TRBV15
d_call: NA
cdr3_length: 14
j_call: TRBJ1-1
cdr3_aa: CATSSFGGIAEAFF
cdr3_nt: TGTGCCACCAGCAGTTTTGGGGGAATCGCTGAAGCTTTCTTT

clone_size: NA
v_call: TRBV7-2
d_call: NA
cdr3_length: 14
j_call: TRBJ2-4
cdr3_aa: CASSLLGYKNIQYF
cdr3_nt: TGTGCCAGCAGCTTACTCGGGTACAAAAACATTCAGTACTTC

clone_size: NA
v_call: TRBV7-9
d_call: TRBD2
cdr3_length: 17
j_call: TRBJ2-5
cdr3_aa: CASSLALSSGDQETQYF
cdr3_nt: TGTGCCAGCAGCTTAGCGCTTTCTAGCGGGGACCAAGAGACCCAGTACTTC

clone_size: NA
v_call: TRBV29-1
d_call: NA
cdr3_length: 12
j_call: TRBJ1-6
cdr3_aa: CSVVEVGSPLHF
cdr3_nt: TGCAGCGTTGTAGAAGTCGGGTCACCCCTCCACTTT

clone_size: NA
v_call: TRBV5-5
d_call: TRBD1
cdr3_length: 15
j_call: TRBJ2-7
cdr3_aa: CASSGGQASSYEQYF
cdr3_nt: TGTGCCAGCAGCGGGGGACAGGCGAGCTCCTACGAGCAGTACTTC

clone_size: NA
v_call: TRBV30
d_call: NA
cdr3_length: 14
j_call: TRBJ1-1
cdr3_aa: CAWSVPGMNTEAFF
cdr3_nt: TGTGCCTGGAGTGTACCGGGAATGAACACTGAAGCTTTCTTT

clone_size: once
v_call: TRBV28
d_call: NA
cdr3_length: 14
j_call: TRBJ1-3
cdr3_aa: CASSTRGSGNTIYF
cdr3_nt: TGTGCCAGCAGCACCCGGGGCTCTGGAAACACCATATATTTT

clone_size: NA
v_call: TRBV5-6
d_call: TRBD2
cdr3_length: 18
j_call: TRBJ2-7
cdr3_aa: CASSFTHFASGNSYEQYF
cdr3_nt: TGTGCCAGCAGCTTTACCCACTTTGCTAGCGGCAACTCCTACGAGCAGTACTTC

clone_size: few
v_call: TRBV20-1
d_call: NA
cdr3_length: 15
j_call: TRBJ1-3
cdr3_aa: CSASFQHSSGNTIYF
cdr3_nt: TGCAGTGCTAGTTTTCAGCATTCCTCTGGAAACACCATATATTTT

clone_size: NA
v_call: TRBV5-1
d_call: NA
cdr3_length: 15
j_call: TRBJ2-1
cdr3_aa: CASSLAKLRVDEQFF
cdr3_nt: TGCGCCAGCAGCTTGGCCAAGCTGCGGGTCGATGAGCAGTTCTTC

clone_size: NA
v_call: TRBV30
d_call: NA
cdr3_length: 15
j_call: TRBJ1-4
cdr3_aa: CAWSGVGDMNEKLFF
cdr3_nt: TGTGCCTGGAGTGGAGTGGGGGACATGAATGAAAAACTGTTTTTT

clone_size: once
v_call: TRBV11-2
d_call: TRBD1
cdr3_length: 14
j_call: TRBJ2-1
cdr3_aa: CASSLGTATNEQFF
cdr3_nt: TGTGCCAGCAGCTTGGGGACAGCTACTAATGAGCAGTTCTTC

clone_size: once
v_call: TRBV7-2
d_call: TRBD1
cdr3_length: 16
j_call: TRBJ1-6
cdr3_aa: CASSLLAGGANSPLHF
cdr3_nt: TGTGCCAGCAGCCTCCTGGCAGGGGGCGCGAATTCACCCCTCCACTTT

clone_size: many
v_call: TRBV28
d_call: NA
cdr3_length: 12
j_call: TRBJ2-7
cdr3_aa: CASTGLRREQYF
cdr3_nt: TGTGCCAGCACAGGGCTTCGACGCGAGCAGTACTTC

clone_size: NA
v_call: TRBV7-2
d_call: NA
cdr3_length: 14
j_call: TRBJ2-7
cdr3_aa: CASSLVPETYEQYF
cdr3_nt: TGTGCCAGCAGCTTAGTTCCAGAGACCTACGAGCAGTACTTC

clone_size: few
v_call: TRBV19
d_call: TRBD2
cdr3_length: 17
j_call: TRBJ2-1
cdr3_aa: CASTRTSGGYFYNEQFF
cdr3_nt: TGTGCCAGTACCCGGACTAGCGGGGGCTATTTCTACAATGAGCAGTTCTTC

clone_size: many
v_call: TRBV4-3
d_call: NA
cdr3_length: 16
j_call: TRBJ1-2
cdr3_aa: CASSREPDSFGYGYTF
cdr3_nt: TGCGCCAGCAGCCGGGAACCAGACAGTTTCGGCTATGGCTACACCTTC

clone_size: NA
v_call: TRBV30
d_call: NA
cdr3_length: 11
j_call: TRBJ1-1
cdr3_aa: CASLMNTEAFF
cdr3_nt: TGTGCCTCCCTGATGAACACTGAAGCTTTCTTT

clone_size: NA
v_call: TRBV5-4
d_call: NA
cdr3_length: 11
j_call: TRBJ2-5
cdr3_aa: CASSASETQYF
cdr3_nt: TGTGCCAGCAGCGCGTCAGAGACCCAGTACTTC

clone_size: NA
v_call: TRBV19
d_call: TRBD1
cdr3_length: 15
j_call: TRBJ2-7
cdr3_aa: CASSPLGTVPYEQYF
cdr3_nt: TGTGCCAGTAGTCCGTTGGGGACAGTACCCTACGAGCAGTACTTC

clone_size: NA
v_call: TRBV13
d_call: NA
cdr3_length: 15
j_call: TRBJ2-3
cdr3_aa: CASVRGTASTDTQYF
cdr3_nt: TGTGCCAGCGTAAGAGGGACGGCCAGCACAGATACGCAGTATTTT

clone_size: NA
v_call: TRBV2
d_call: NA
cdr3_length: 14
j_call: TRBJ1-2
cdr3_aa: CASKDPTSIYGYTF
cdr3_nt: TGTGCCAGCAAAGATCCGACCTCGATTTATGGCTACACCTTC

clone_size: NA
v_call: TRBV30
d_call: NA
cdr3_length: 11
j_call: TRBJ1-2
cdr3_aa: CAWNGRSGYTF
cdr3_nt: TGTGCCTGGAACGGTAGATCCGGCTACACCTTC

clone_size: once
v_call: TRBV28
d_call: NA
cdr3_length: 15
j_call: TRBJ1-5
cdr3_aa: CASSPRGALNQPQHF
cdr3_nt: TGTGCCAGCAGCCCTCGGGGGGCCCTGAATCAGCCCCAGCATTTT

clone_size: NA
v_call: TRBV18
d_call: TRBD1
cdr3_length: 17
j_call: TRBJ1-1
cdr3_aa: CASSPGGQGARNTEAFF
cdr3_nt: TGTGCCAGCTCACCGGGGGGACAGGGGGCGAGGAACACTGAAGCTTTCTTT